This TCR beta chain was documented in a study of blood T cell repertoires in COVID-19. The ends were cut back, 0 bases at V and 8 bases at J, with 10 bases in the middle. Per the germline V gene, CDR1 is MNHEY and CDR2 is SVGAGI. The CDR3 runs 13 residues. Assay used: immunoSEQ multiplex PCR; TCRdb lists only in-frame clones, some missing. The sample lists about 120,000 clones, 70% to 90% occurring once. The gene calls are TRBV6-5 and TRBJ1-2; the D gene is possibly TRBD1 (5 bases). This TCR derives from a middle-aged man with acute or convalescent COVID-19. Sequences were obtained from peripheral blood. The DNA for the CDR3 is TGTGCCAGCAGTTACTCGGCGGGGCTCGGCTACACCTTC. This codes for CASSYSAGLGYTF.